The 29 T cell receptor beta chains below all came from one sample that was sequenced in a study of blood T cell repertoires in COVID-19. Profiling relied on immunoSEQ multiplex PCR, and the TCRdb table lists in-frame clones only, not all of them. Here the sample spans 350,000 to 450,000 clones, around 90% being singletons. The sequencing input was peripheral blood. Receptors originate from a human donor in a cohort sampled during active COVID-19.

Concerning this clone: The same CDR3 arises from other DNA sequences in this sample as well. CDR3 sequence (DNA): TGCAGTGCTAGAAGGGGCTATGGCTACACCTTC. It yields the protein CSARRGYGYTF. The V gene is TRBV20-1, the J gene TRBJ1-2, with a weak D call TRBD1 (5 bases). The germline gives CDR1 DFQATT, CDR2 SNEGSKA (reference sequence). The V gene lost 2 bases and the J gene lost 4 bases, with 5 bases spanning the gap. This CDR3 comprises 11 residues.

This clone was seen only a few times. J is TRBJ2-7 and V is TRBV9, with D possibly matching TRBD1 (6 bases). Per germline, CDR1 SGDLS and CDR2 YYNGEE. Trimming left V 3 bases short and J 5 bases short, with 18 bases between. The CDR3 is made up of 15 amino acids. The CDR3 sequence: CASSGPATGSDEQYF. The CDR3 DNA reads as TGTGCCAGCAGCGGCCCCGCGACAGGATCTGACGAGCAGTACTTC.

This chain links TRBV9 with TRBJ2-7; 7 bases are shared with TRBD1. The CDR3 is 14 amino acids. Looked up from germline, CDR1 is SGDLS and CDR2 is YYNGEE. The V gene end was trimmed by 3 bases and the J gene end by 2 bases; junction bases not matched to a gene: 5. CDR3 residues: CASSGGTAPYEQYF. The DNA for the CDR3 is TGTGCCAGCAGCGGGGGGACAGCCCCCTACGAGCAGTACTTC.

CDR3 residues: CASSQGTGGNEQFF. The DNA for the CDR3 is TGCGCCAGCAGCCAAGGCACGGGGGGGAATGAGCAGTTCTTC. The V gene is TRBV4-1, the J gene TRBJ2-1; 8 nucleotides match TRBD2. Germline lookup yields CDR1 MGHRA and CDR2 YSYEKL. The CDR3 has 14 residues. The V gene end was trimmed by 1 base and the J gene end by 7 bases; junction bases not matched to a gene: 3.

The CDR3 loop reads CASSLALAGETQYF. The CDR3 DNA reads as TGCGCCAGCAGCTTGGCTCTAGCAGGAGAGACCCAGTACTTC. The V gene is TRBV5-1, the J gene TRBJ2-5; the D gene is possibly TRBD2 (5 bases). V was cut by 0 bases and J by 4 bases, with 10 bases left in between. CDR1 and CDR2 (germline): SGHRS, YFSETQ. This CDR3 has 14 amino acids.

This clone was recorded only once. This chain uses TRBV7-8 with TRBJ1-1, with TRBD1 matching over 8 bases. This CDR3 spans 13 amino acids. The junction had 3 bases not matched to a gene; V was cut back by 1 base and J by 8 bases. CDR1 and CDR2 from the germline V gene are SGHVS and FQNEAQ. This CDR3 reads CASSLVGTGEAFF. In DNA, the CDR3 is TGTGCCAGCAGCTTAGTTGGGACAGGAGAAGCTTTCTTT.

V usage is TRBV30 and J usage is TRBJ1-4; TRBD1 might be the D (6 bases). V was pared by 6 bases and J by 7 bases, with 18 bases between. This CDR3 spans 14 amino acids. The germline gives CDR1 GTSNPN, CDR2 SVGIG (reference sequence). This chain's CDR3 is CACSTGWRTEKLFF. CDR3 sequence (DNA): TGTGCCTGTTCTACAGGGTGGCGGACTGAAAAACTGTTTTTT. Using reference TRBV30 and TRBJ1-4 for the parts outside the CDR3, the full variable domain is SQTIHQWPATLVQPVGSPLSLECTVEGTSNPNLYWYRQAAGRGLQLLFYSVGIGQISSEVPQNLSASRPQDRQFILSSKKLLLSDSGFYLCACSTGWRTEKLFFGSGTQLSVL.

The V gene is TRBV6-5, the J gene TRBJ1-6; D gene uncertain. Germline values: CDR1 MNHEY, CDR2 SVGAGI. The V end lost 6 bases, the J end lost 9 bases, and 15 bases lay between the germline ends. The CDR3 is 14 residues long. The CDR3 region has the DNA TGTGCCAGCAGACCAGGCGGGGAATTTTCACCCCTCCACTTT. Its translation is CASRPGGEFSPLHF.

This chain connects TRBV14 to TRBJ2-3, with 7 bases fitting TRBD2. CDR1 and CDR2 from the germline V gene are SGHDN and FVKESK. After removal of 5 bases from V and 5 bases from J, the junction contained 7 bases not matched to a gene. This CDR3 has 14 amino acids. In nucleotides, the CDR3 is TGTGCCAGCAGCATTACTAGCGTTGGAGATACGCAGTATTTT. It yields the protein CASSITSVGDTQYF.

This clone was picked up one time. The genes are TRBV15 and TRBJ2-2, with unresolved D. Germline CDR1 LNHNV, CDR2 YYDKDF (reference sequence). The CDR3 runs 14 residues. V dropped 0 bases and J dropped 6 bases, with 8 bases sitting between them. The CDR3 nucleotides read TGTGCCACCAGCAGAGATTTCGCGTCCGGGGAGCTGTTTTTT. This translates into CATSRDFASGELFF.

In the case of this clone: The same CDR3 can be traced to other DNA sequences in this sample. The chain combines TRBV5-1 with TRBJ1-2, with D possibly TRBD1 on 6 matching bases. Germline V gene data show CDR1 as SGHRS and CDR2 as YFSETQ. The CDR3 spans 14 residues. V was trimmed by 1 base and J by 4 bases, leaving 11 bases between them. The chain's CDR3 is CASSLLQGSYGYTF. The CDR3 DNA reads TGCGCCAGCAGCTTGTTACAGGGCAGCTATGGCTACACCTTC.

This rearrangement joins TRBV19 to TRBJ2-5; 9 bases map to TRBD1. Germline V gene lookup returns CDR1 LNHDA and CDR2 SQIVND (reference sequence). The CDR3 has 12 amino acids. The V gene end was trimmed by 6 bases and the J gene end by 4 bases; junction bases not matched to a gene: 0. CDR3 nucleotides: TGTGCCAGTAGGGACAGGGGAGAGACCCAGTACTTC. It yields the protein CASRDRGETQYF.

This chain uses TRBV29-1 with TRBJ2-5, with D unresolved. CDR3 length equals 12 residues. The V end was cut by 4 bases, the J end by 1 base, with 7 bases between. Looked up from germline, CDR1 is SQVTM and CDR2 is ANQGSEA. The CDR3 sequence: CSVGRSQETQYF. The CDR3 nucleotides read TGCAGCGTTGGAAGGAGCCAAGAGACCCAGTACTTC.

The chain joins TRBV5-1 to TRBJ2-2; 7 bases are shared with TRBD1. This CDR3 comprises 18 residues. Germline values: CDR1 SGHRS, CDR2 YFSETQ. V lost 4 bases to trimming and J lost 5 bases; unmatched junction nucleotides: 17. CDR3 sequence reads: CASSLYSGMTGFTGELFF. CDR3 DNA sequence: TGCGCCAGCAGCCTTTACTCCGGGATGACAGGGTTTACCGGGGAGCTGTTTTTT.

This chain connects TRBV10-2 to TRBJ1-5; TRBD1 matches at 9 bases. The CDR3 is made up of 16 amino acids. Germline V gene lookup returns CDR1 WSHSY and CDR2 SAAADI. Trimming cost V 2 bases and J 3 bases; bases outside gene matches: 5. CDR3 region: CASSERGQGFNQPQHF. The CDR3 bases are TGCGCCAGCAGTGAGAGGGGACAGGGTTTCAATCAGCCCCAGCATTTT.

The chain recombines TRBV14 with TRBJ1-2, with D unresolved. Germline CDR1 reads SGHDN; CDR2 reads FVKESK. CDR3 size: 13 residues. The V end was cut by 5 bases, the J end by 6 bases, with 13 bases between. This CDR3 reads CASSTERGDGYTF. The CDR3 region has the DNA TGTGCCAGCAGCACCGAGAGAGGCGATGGCTACACCTTC.

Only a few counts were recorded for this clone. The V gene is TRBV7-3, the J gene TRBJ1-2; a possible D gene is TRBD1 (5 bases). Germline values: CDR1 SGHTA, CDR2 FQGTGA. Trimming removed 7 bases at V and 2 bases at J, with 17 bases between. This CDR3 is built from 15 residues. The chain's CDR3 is CASKNRGWPNYGYTF. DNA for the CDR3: TGTGCCAGCAAGAATAGGGGTTGGCCGAACTATGGCTACACCTTC.

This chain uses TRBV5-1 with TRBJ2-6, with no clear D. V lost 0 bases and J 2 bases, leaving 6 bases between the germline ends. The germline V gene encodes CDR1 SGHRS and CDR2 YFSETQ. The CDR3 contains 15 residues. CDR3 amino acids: CASSLGVAGANVLTF. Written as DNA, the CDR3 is TGCGCCAGCAGCTTGGGTGTCGCTGGGGCCAACGTCCTGACTTTC.

In DNA form, the CDR3 reads TGTGCCAGCAGTTCTTGGGAGATTCTGGATCAGCCCCAGCATTTT. This codes for CASSSWEILDQPQHF. The V gene is TRBV28, the J gene TRBJ1-5, with D unclear. This CDR3 spans 15 amino acids. Germline V CDR1 and CDR2: MDHEN, SYDVKM. V gave up 4 bases and J gave up 5 bases, with 15 bases separating them.

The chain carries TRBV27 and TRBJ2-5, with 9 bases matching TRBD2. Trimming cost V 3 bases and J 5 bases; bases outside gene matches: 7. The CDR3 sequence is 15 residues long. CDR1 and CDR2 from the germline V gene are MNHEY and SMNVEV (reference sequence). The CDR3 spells CASSFLAGTRETQYF. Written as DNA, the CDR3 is TGTGCCAGCAGTTTTCTAGCGGGGACTAGGGAGACCCAGTACTTC.

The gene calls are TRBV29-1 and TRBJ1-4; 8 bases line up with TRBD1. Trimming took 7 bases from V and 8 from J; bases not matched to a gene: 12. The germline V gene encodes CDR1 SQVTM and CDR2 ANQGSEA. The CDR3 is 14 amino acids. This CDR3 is CSGLIGQGGEKLFF. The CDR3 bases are TGCAGCGGCCTGATAGGACAGGGCGGGGAAAAACTGTTTTTT.

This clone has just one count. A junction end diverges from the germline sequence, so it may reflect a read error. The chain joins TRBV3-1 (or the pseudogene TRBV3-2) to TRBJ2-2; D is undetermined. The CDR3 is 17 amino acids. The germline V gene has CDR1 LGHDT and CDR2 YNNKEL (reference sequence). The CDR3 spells CASSQGALQSNTEELFF. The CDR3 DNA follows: TGTGCCAGCAGCCAAGGGGCGTTACAGTCGAACACCGAGGAGCTGTTTTTT.

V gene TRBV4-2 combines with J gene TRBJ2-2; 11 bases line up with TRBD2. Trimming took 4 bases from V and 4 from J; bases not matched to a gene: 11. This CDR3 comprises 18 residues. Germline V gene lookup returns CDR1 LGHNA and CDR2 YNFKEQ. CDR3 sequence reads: CASSPMPPLAGGTGELFF. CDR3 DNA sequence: TGTGCCAGCAGCCCCATGCCCCCGCTAGCGGGGGGCACCGGGGAGCTGTTTTTT.

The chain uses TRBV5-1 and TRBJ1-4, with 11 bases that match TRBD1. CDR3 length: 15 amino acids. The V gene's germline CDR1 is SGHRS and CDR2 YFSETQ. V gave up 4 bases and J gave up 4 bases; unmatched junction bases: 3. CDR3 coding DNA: TGCGCCAGCAGCCGGGACAGGGGGGATAATGAAAAACTGTTTTTT. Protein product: CASSRDRGDNEKLFF.

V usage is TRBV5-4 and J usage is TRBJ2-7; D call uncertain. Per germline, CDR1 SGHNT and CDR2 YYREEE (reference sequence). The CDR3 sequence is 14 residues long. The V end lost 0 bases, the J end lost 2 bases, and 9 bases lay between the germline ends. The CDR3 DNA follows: TGTGCCAGCAGCTTGGATGCGGAAGCCTACGAGCAGTACTTC. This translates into CASSLDAEAYEQYF.

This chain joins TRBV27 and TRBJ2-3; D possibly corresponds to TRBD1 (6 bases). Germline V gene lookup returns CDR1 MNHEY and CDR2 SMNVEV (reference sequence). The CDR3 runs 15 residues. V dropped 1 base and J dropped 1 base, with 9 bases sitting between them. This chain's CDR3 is CASSLYAGGTDTQYF. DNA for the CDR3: TGTGCCAGCAGTTTATACGCAGGGGGCACAGATACGCAGTATTTT.

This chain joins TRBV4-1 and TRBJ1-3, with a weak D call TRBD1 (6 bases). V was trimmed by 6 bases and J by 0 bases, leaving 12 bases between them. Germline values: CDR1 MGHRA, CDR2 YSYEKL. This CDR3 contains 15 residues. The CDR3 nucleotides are TGCGCCAGCAGGCACAGGGCCCTCTCTGGAAACACCATATATTTT. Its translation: CASRHRALSGNTIYF.

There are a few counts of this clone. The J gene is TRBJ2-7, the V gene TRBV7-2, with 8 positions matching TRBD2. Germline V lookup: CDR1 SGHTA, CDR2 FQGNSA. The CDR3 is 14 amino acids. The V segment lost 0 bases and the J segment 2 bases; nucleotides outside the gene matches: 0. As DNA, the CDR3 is TGTGCCAGCAGCTTAGCTAGCGGGACCTACGAGCAGTACTTC. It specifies CASSLASGTYEQYF.

In DNA, the CDR3 is TGTGCCAGCAGCTTAGTCCCCCGACAGAATGAGCAGTTCTTC. Protein sequence: CASSLVPRQNEQFF. The V call is TRBV7-8, the J call TRBJ2-1; D possibly corresponds to TRBD1 (5 bases). CDR1 and CDR2 from the germline V gene are SGHVS and FQNEAQ. The germline V and J ends were trimmed by 1 base and 7 bases, with 11 bases remaining between them. The CDR3 loop spans 14 amino acids.